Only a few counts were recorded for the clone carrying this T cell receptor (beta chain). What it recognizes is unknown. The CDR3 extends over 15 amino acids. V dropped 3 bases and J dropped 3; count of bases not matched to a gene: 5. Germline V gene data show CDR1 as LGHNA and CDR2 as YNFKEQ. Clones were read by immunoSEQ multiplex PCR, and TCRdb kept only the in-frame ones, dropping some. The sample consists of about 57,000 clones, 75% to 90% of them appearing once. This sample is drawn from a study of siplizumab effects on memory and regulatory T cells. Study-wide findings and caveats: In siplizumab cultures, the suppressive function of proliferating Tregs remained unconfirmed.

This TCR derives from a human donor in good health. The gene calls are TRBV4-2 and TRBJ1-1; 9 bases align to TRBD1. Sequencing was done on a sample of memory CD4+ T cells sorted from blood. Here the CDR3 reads CASSQAGQGYTEAFF. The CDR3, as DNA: TGTGCCAGCAGCCAGGCGGGACAGGGATACACTGAAGCTTTCTTT.